Listed here is a single TCR beta chain. Germline V gene data show CDR1 as SGHAT and CDR2 as FQNNGV. Trimming left V 2 bases short and J 3 bases short, with 11 bases between. The CDR3 consists of 14 residues. This sample stems from a study of shared clonotypes between healthy human individuals. Naive CD8 isolation took CD45RO-negative cells positively selected for CCR7 and excluded terminally differentiated effector memory CD45RA+ cells. This table comes from immunoSEQ multiplex PCR, and its TCRdb copy is limited to in-frame clones, with some not included. The data contain about 2 million clones, roughly 94% of them singletons.

The source is a man younger than 30 in good health. The sequenced sample was naive CD8+ T cells sorted from blood. The chain combines TRBV11-2 with TRBJ2-7, with D unresolved. The CDR3 DNA is TGTGCCAGCAGCTTATGGTTAGAGAGCTACGAGCAGTACTTC. Translated: CASSLWLESYEQYF. The full variable domain, in which reference TRBV11-2 and TRBJ2-7 provide the parts outside the CDR3, is EAGVAQSPRYKIIEKRQSVAFWCNPISGHATLYWYQQILGQGPKLLIQFQNNGVVDDSQLPKDRFSAERLKGVDSTLKIQPAKLEDSAVYLCASSLWLESYEQYFGPGTRLTVT.